The clone carrying this T cell receptor (beta chain) has at least ten counts. Its antigen is not known. The data were taken from a study of T cells in Graves' hyperthyroidism and ophthalmopathy. Overall study results and limits: Blood shared most expanded thyroid clonotypes above 0.001. Stable hyperthyroidism and ophthalmopathy were separated using 13 V-J signatures. Ophthalmopathy was model-predicted a median approximately six months pre-onset.

Diagnostic assessment was based on clinical symptoms, serum thyroxine and TRAb, thyroid ultrasound and orbital computed tomography. Amplification targeted TCR beta CDR3 regions from RNA transcripts. The TCR CDR3 was amplified in a first-round RT-PCR using the HTBI primer set. MiXCR was run by TCRdb on the multiplex PCR reads, yielding one entry per CDR3 protein. The sample carries 550,000 to 600,000 distinct CDR3 sequences, about 45% recorded once. Sequences were obtained from peripheral blood or thyroid tissue (not recorded which). This TCR was sampled from an adult woman with Graves' disease, either hyperthyroidism or ophthalmopathy (not recorded which).

CDR3 in amino acids: CSETLGRRGHGELFF. The CDR3 coding sequence is TGCAGTGAAACCTTAGGGCGGAGGGGTCACGGGGAGCTGTTTTTT. V usage is TRBV20-1 and J usage is TRBJ2-2; tentative D call: TRBD2 (6 bases). Deletions cut 7 bases from V and 7 bases from J, with 22 bases between. In germline, CDR1 is DFQATT, CDR2 SNEGSKA (reference sequence). This CDR3 spans 15 amino acids.